The 23 T cell receptor beta chains below were found in one sample sequenced in a study of beta chain features in type 1 diabetes. Expressed TCRB transcripts were sequenced because the isolated RNA had all been reverse transcribed beforehand. The protocol was immunoSEQ multiplex PCR, while the TCRdb copy is restricted to in-frame clones and leaves out a portion. The repertoire has about 400,000 clones, 10% to 15% of them found once; the top ten carry more than 0.015%. The sample was naive CD4+ T cells from blood. These receptors were taken from a man aged 18 to 29 in good health.

This clone was seen a few times. The chain employs TRBV4-3 and TRBJ1-2, with D unresolved. CDR3 length: 15 residues. CDR1 is LGHNA and CDR2 is YSLEER in the germline V gene. V was shortened by 0 bases and J by 6 bases, with 14 bases between the two germline ends. The CDR3, as DNA: TGCGCCAGCAGCCAAGATCCCGGAGGGAGAGATGGCTACACCTTC. Protein: CASSQDPGGRDGYTF.

The chain employs TRBV4-2 and TRBJ2-1; possible D gene TRBD2, 5 bases. The CDR3 is 14 amino acids. V was shortened by 5 bases and J by 10 bases, with 18 bases between the two germline ends. Germline V gene sequence: CDR1 LGHNA, CDR2 YNFKEQ. This CDR3 is CASSSGISQFEQFF. The CDR3 bases are TGTGCCAGCAGCTCGGGGATTTCACAATTCGAGCAGTTCTTC.

The sample holds a few counts of this clone. The CDR3, as DNA: TGTGCCAGCAGCTTTGGCGGGGAGGGGACCGGGGAGCTGTTTTTT. Protein: CASSFGGEGTGELFF. The J gene is TRBJ2-2, the V gene TRBV7-2; 7 bases align to TRBD2. With V trimmed by 3 bases and J by 5 bases, 6 bases remained unmatched. The germline gives CDR1 SGHTA, CDR2 FQGNSA. There are 15 residues in the CDR3.

This clone occurred a few times. The chain is built from TRBV20-1 and TRBJ1-1; no firm D call. V lost 6 bases and J lost 1, with 6 bases in between. Germline CDR1 and CDR2: DFQATT and SNEGSKA (reference sequence). The CDR3 sequence is 11 residues long. CDR3 sequence reads: CSAPQNTEAFF. CDR3 coding DNA: TGCAGTGCCCCCCAGAACACTGAAGCTTTCTTT.

The chain carries TRBV19 and TRBJ2-1; 7 nucleotides align to TRBD1. Losses at the gene ends were 8 bases for V and 5 bases for J; bases not matched to a gene: 9. From germline, CDR1 is LNHDA and CDR2 SQIVND (reference sequence). The CDR3 is 14 amino acids. In DNA form, the CDR3 reads TGTGCCAGTTCGACAGGGCGGTATGACAATGAGCAGTTCTTC. The encoded protein is CASSTGRYDNEQFF.

This clone was counted a few times. The chain has TRBV28 and TRBJ1-5; perhaps TRBD1 as D (5 bases). Trimming stripped 8 bases from V and 5 bases from J, with 10 bases between. The germline gives CDR1 MDHEN, CDR2 SYDVKM. CDR3 size: 12 residues. CDR3 amino acids: CASAGVDQPQHF. The CDR3 nucleotides are TGTGCCAGCGCGGGGGTGGATCAGCCCCAGCATTTT.

This clone has only a few counts. The gene calls are TRBV19 and TRBJ1-2; 7 bases are a match to TRBD1. The CDR3 runs 17 residues. Germline V lookup: CDR1 LNHDA, CDR2 SQIVND (reference sequence). With V trimmed by 6 bases and J by 3 bases, 16 bases remained unmatched. The CDR3 nucleotides read TGTGCCAGTAGACCCCGGGTACAGGGGACTCAATACTATGGCTACACCTTC. As protein: CASRPRVQGTQYYGYTF.

There are a few counts of this clone. This specimen includes other DNA sequences encoding the same CDR3. V and J are TRBV30 and TRBJ1-2; TRBD1 is a possible D gene (5 bases). The V end was cut by 0 bases, the J end by 7 bases, with 9 bases between. The CDR3 length is 12 residues. Germline CDR1 reads GTSNPN; CDR2 reads SVGIG (reference sequence). The CDR3: CAWSVGGGGYTF. CDR3 sequence (DNA): TGTGCCTGGAGTGTGGGGGGGGGTGGCTACACCTTC.

V usage is TRBV4-2 and J usage is TRBJ1-5, with TRBD1 matching over 7 bases. Germline V gives CDR1 LGHNA, CDR2 YNFKEQ. The CDR3 sequence is 17 residues long. Germline trimming cut 0 bases from V and 6 bases from J; bases unmatched to any gene: 11. CDR3 bases: TGTGCCAGCAGCCAAGATGGGGGCGGGACAGACATTCAGCCCCAGCATTTT. This sequence encodes CASSQDGGGTDIQPQHF.

In this sample, this clone turned up a few times. The CDR3 DNA is TGTGCCAGCAGTTCGGGGGCCCTAGCGGGAGGATTCTACGAGCAGTACTTC. The encoded protein is CASSSGALAGGFYEQYF. This chain joins TRBV28 and TRBJ2-7; 11 bases are a match to TRBD2. CDR1 is MDHEN and CDR2 is SYDVKM in the germline V gene. This CDR3 comprises 17 residues. V lost 4 bases to trimming and J lost 3 bases; unmatched junction nucleotides: 11.

This chain connects TRBV29-1 to TRBJ2-1, with TRBD2 matching over 15 bases. CDR3 length: 17 amino acids. In germline, CDR1 is SQVTM, CDR2 ANQGSEA. V dropped 3 bases and J dropped 10; count of bases not matched to a gene: 13. The DNA of the CDR3 is TGCAGCGTTGATCAAGGACTAGCGGGGGGGGACACTCGGGAGCAGTTCTTC. Its protein product is CSVDQGLAGGDTREQFF.

The chain employs TRBV7-9 and TRBJ2-7; 7 nucleotides match TRBD1. V dropped 5 bases and J dropped 3; count of bases not matched to a gene: 7. Germline loops: CDR1 SEHNR, CDR2 FQNEAQ (reference sequence). This CDR3 has 14 residues. The CDR3, as DNA: TGTGCCAGCAGCAGGGGGCCGGATTACTACGAGCAGTACTTC. Amino acids: CASSRGPDYYEQYF.

This clone has a handful of counts. The DNA of the CDR3 is TGCGCCAGCAGCCAAGACCTGGAGTGGGAGCTGTTTTTT. Its protein product is CASSQDLEWELFF. The V and J genes are TRBV4-1 and TRBJ2-2, with unresolved D. CDR3 length equals 13 residues. Between the trimmed V and J ends, which lost 0 bases and 9 bases, there was a span of 8 bases. CDR1 is MGHRA, CDR2 YSYEKL, per germline.

The V call is TRBV4-3, the J call TRBJ2-5, with 11 positions matching TRBD2. CDR1 is LGHNA and CDR2 is YSLEER in the germline V gene. J lost 5 bases, V lost 0 bases, and 5 bases had no gene match. The CDR3 runs 16 residues. For the CDR3, the DNA is TGCGCCAGCAGCCAAGAGCTAGCGGGGGGCCGGGAGACCCAGTACTTC. This gives the protein CASSQELAGGRETQYF.

This clone came up a few times. V usage is TRBV19 and J usage is TRBJ2-1, with TRBD1 identical over 11 bases. J was trimmed by 3 bases and V by 9 bases; bases with no gene match: 1. CDR1 and CDR2 (germline): LNHDA, SQIVND (reference sequence). The length of the CDR3 is 13 residues. The CDR3 coding sequence is TGTGCCAGCGGGACAGGGGGCTACAATGAGCAGTTCTTC. It translates to CASGTGGYNEQFF.

For the CDR3, the DNA is TGTGCCAGCAGCGTACTAGCGGGAGTTGCAGATACGCAGTATTTT. It specifies CASSVLAGVADTQYF. The chain is built from TRBV7-3 and TRBJ2-3; 11 positions agree with TRBD2. V lost 5 bases, J lost 4 bases, and 5 bases stayed unmatched. CDR3 length equals 15 residues. Germline CDR1 and CDR2: SGHTA and FQGTGA.

The chain joins TRBV13 to TRBJ2-7, with D perhaps TRBD2 (5 bases). Germline assignment: CDR1 PRHDT and CDR2 FYEKMQ (reference sequence). Trimming pared 6 bases from V and 4 bases from J, leaving 16 bases between. This CDR3 has 14 residues. The CDR3 protein is CASRPLGRGYEQYF. The CDR3 nucleotides read TGTGCCAGCAGGCCGCTAGGGAGAGGGTACGAGCAGTACTTC.

The chain uses TRBV18 and TRBJ2-5; 7 nucleotides line up with TRBD1. Germline V gene data show CDR1 as KGHSH and CDR2 as LQKENI. The CDR3 runs 14 residues. V trimming: 3 bases; J trimming: 2 bases; junction bases outside the gene matches: 3. DNA for the CDR3: TGTGCCAGCTCACCGAGGACAGGACAAGAGACCCAGTACTTC. As protein: CASSPRTGQETQYF.

V and J are TRBV5-4 and TRBJ2-1, with 11 bases lining up with TRBD2. V was clipped by 0 bases and J by 5 bases; unmatched bases: 1. Germline CDR1 SGHNT, CDR2 YYREEE (reference sequence). The CDR3 covers 15 residues. CDR3 protein: CASSLELAGDNEQFF. CDR3 coding DNA: TGTGCCAGCAGCTTGGAACTAGCGGGGGACAATGAGCAGTTCTTC. The full variable domain, in which reference TRBV5-4 and TRBJ2-1 provide the parts outside the CDR3, is ETGVTQSPTHLIKTRGQQVTLRCSSQSGHNTVSWYQQALGQGPQFIFQYYREEENGRGNFPPRFSGLQFPNYSSELNVNALELDDSALYLCASSLELAGDNEQFFGPGTRLTVL.

This chain joins TRBV9 and TRBJ1-2; the match to TRBD1 covers 7 bases. This CDR3 is 16 amino acids long. Per germline, CDR1 SGDLS and CDR2 YYNGEE. The trim removed 0 bases at V and 4 bases at J, leaving 9 bases unmatched. CDR3 region: CASSVATGQGGYGYTF. For the CDR3, the DNA is TGTGCCAGCAGCGTAGCCACGGGGCAGGGGGGCTATGGCTACACCTTC.

The rearrangement uses TRBV5-4 and TRBJ2-2; 10 positions agree with TRBD1. CDR1 SGHNT and CDR2 YYREEE come from the germline V gene (reference sequence). CDR3 length: 17 residues. After removal of 3 bases from V and 4 bases from J, the junction contained 9 bases not matched to a gene. CDR3 amino acids: CASSWDPDRGSTGELFF. DNA for the CDR3: TGTGCCAGCAGCTGGGACCCGGACAGGGGGTCCACCGGGGAGCTGTTTTTT.

In its sample, this clone was seen a few times. The V gene is TRBV28, the J gene TRBJ2-2, with TRBD2 as a possible D gene (6 bases). The germline V and J ends were trimmed by 11 bases and 5 bases, with 18 bases remaining between them. There are 14 residues in the CDR3. CDR1 and CDR2 from the germline V gene are MDHEN and SYDVKM. CDR3 DNA sequence: TGTGCCCTAAAGGGCGGGACGGGTACCGGGGAGCTGTTTTTT. Its translation is CALKGGTGTGELFF.

This chain connects TRBV9 to TRBJ2-5; D perhaps matches TRBD2 (5 bases). The V and J ends lost 2 bases and 1 base respectively, with 12 bases between them. The germline gives CDR1 SGDLS, CDR2 YYNGEE. The CDR3 has 15 residues. The CDR3 protein is CASSVRVGIQETQYF. The CDR3 DNA sequence: TGTGCCAGCAGCGTGAGGGTCGGGATCCAAGAGACCCAGTACTTC.